Each of the 30 T cell receptor beta chains below was sequenced from the same sample in a study of T-cell reconstitution after alpha-beta-depleted transplantation in children. Unique molecular identifiers tagged the TCRbeta library. TCRdb ran MiXCR on the PCR reads and lists one entry per CDR3 protein. Of about 360,000 distinct CDR3 sequences in the sample, about 14% were seen once. The sample here was PBMCs, taken from the stem cell graft. The receptor set was obtained from a human donor who donated a stem cell graft to a child with Fanconi anemia.

This clonotype was seen more than once but under ten times. The rearrangement links TRBV6-4 to TRBJ2-3; a weak D match, TRBD2 (6 bases). Germline assignment: CDR1 MRHNA and CDR2 SNTAGT. Trimming left V 0 bases short and J 1 base short, with 8 bases between. The CDR3 extends over 15 amino acids. The CDR3 loop is CASSDSRGGTDTQYF. The DNA of the CDR3 is TGTGCCAGCAGTGACTCGCGGGGCGGCACAGATACGCAGTATTTT.

The chain carries TRBV7-3 and TRBJ2-3; TRBD2 agrees at 9 bases. This CDR3 contains 14 residues. With V trimmed by 6 bases and J by 4 bases, 5 bases remained unmatched. Germline V lookup: CDR1 SGHTA, CDR2 FQGTGA. DNA of the CDR3: TGTGCCAGCAGAATAGCGGGGGTTGCAGATACGCAGTATTTT. It codes for CASRIAGVADTQYF.

This clonotype showed up many times. The V gene is TRBV6-6, the J gene TRBJ2-7; D uncertain. V was clipped by 6 bases and J by 1 base, with 10 bases between them. The germline V gene encodes CDR1 MNHNY and CDR2 SVGAGI (reference sequence). The CDR3 totals 13 residues. CDR3 nucleotides: TGTGCCAGCAGCCCGTCGAGGTCCTACGAGCAGTACGTC. Its protein is CASSPSRSYEQYV.

This rearrangement joins TRBV10-3 to TRBJ1-1; the match to TRBD1 covers 9 bases. The junction had 8 bases not matched to a gene; V was cut back by 11 bases and J by 4 bases. CDR1 and CDR2 (germline): ENHRY, SYGVKD. The CDR3 is made up of 13 amino acids. The CDR3 coding sequence is TGTGCCTCCTCGGACAGGGGAGTCACTGAAGCTTTCTTT. It specifies CASSDRGVTEAFF.

This clonotype has only a few counts. This chain joins TRBV3-1 and TRBJ1-2; D not certain. V was shortened by 0 bases and J by 8 bases, with 7 bases between the two germline ends. The CDR3 loop spans 12 amino acids. CDR1 is LGHDT and CDR2 is YNNKEL in the germline V gene (reference sequence). CDR3 coding DNA: TGTGCCAGCAGCCAAGATCAATTCGGCTACACCTTC. Amino acid sequence: CASSQDQFGYTF. The full variable domain, its missing parts supplied by reference TRBV3-1 and TRBJ1-2, is DTAVSQTPKYLVTQMGNDKSIKCEQNLGHDTMYWYKQDSKKFLKIMFSYNNKELIINETVPNRFSPKSPDKAHLNLHINSLELGDSAVYFCASSQDQFGYTFGSGTRLTVV.

This clonotype has at least ten counts. This chain links TRBV5-5 with TRBJ2-3; 7 bases map to TRBD1. Germline-derived CDR1 and CDR2 are SGHKS and YYEKEE (reference sequence). J was trimmed by 0 bases and V by 5 bases; bases with no gene match: 9. The CDR3 is 16 amino acids. The CDR3 DNA follows: TGTGCCAGCAGTAATAGACAGGGCACTAGCACAGATACGCAGTATTTT. Amino acid sequence: CASSNRQGTSTDTQYF.

This sequence joins TRBV5-4 and TRBJ1-2, with D maybe TRBD1 (5 bases). The CDR3 consists of 15 residues. Trimming pared 2 bases from V and 2 bases from J, leaving 13 bases between. In germline, CDR1 is SGHNT, CDR2 YYREEE (reference sequence). CDR3 region: CASSFLGDLNYGYTF. CDR3 DNA sequence: TGTGCCAGCAGCTTTTTGGGGGACTTGAACTATGGCTACACCTTC.

The chain recombines TRBV20-1 with TRBJ1-1, with D perhaps matching TRBD1 (5 bases). Germline V CDR1 and CDR2: DFQATT, SNEGSKA (reference sequence). CDR3 length: 13 amino acids. V lost 7 bases and J lost 4, with 16 bases in between. The chain's CDR3 is CSVPGLGGTEAFF. The CDR3 coding sequence is TGCAGTGTCCCAGGGCTCGGGGGCACTGAAGCTTTCTTT.

This clonotype came up once. The chain couples TRBV28 to TRBJ2-5, with 11 bases aligning to TRBD1. Germline-derived CDR1 and CDR2 are MDHEN and SYDVKM. The CDR3 sequence is 15 residues long. The trim removed 6 bases at V and 3 bases at J, leaving 6 bases unmatched. CDR3 residues: CASRPVGQGEETQYF. DNA for the CDR3: TGTGCCAGCAGGCCCGTGGGACAGGGGGAAGAGACCCAGTACTTC. Using reference TRBV28 and TRBJ2-5 for the parts outside the CDR3, the full variable domain is DVKVTQSSRYLVKRTGEKVFLECVQDMDHENMFWYRQDPGLGLRLIYFSYDVKMKEKGDIPEGYSVSREKKERFSLILESASTNQTSMYLCASRPVGQGEETQYFGPGTRLLVL.

V is TRBV18 and J is TRBJ2-1, with a possible D match to TRBD1 (5 bases). The ends were cut back, 6 bases at V and 7 bases at J, with 19 bases in the middle. The CDR3 runs 15 residues. Looked up from germline, CDR1 is KGHSH and CDR2 is LQKENI. This chain's CDR3 is CASSPLRGAINEQFF. The CDR3 DNA sequence: TGTGCCAGCTCCCCCTTAAGGGGCGCAATTAATGAGCAGTTCTTC.

V gene TRBV5-1 combines with J gene TRBJ1-1; no clear D. V lost 4 bases to trimming and J lost 2 bases, with 15 bases between them. This CDR3 spans 15 amino acids. CDR1 is SGHRS and CDR2 is YFSETQ in the germline V gene. The CDR3 loop reads CASSVHEVRNTEAFF. The DNA for the CDR3 is TGCGCCAGCAGCGTCCATGAGGTGCGAAACACTGAAGCTTTCTTT.

Comments on this clonotype: The junction differs from germline at one of its ends, possibly a read error. V gene TRBV6-5 combines with J gene TRBJ2-2; D might be TRBD1 (5 bases). This CDR3 has 13 amino acids. In germline, CDR1 is MNHEY, CDR2 SVGAGI. In DNA form, the CDR3 reads TGTGTCAGCAGTTACCTGGGGCCCGGGGAGCTGTTTTTT. Amino acids: CVSSYLGPGELFF.

This clonotype came up a few times. This chain joins TRBV3-1 and TRBJ1-5; 11 bases are shared with TRBD1. This CDR3 has 16 residues. Losses at the gene ends were 4 bases for V and 3 bases for J; bases not matched to a gene: 5. The germline gives CDR1 LGHDT, CDR2 YNNKEL (reference sequence). This CDR3 is CASSLGQGAYNQPQHF. CDR3 nucleotide sequence: TGTGCCAGCAGCCTCGGACAGGGGGCTTACAATCAGCCCCAGCATTTT.

V is TRBV7-2 and J is TRBJ2-6; D call uncertain. Germline V lookup: CDR1 SGHTA, CDR2 FQGNSA. With 2 bases removed from V and 0 bases from J, the gap between germline ends came to 8 bases. CDR3 length equals 16 residues. The CDR3 spells CASSLIRNSGANVLTF. CDR3 DNA: TGTGCCAGCAGCTTAATACGTAACTCTGGGGCCAACGTCCTGACTTTC.

This rearrangement joins TRBV20-1 to TRBJ1-5; TRBD1 matches 7 bases. V shed 3 bases, J shed 10 bases, and the junction held 6 bases outside the gene matches. CDR3 size: 12 residues. The germline gives CDR1 DFQATT, CDR2 SNEGSKA (reference sequence). The CDR3 nucleotides read TGCAGTGCTAGTGGACAGGCTAAACCCCAGCATTTT. Translation gives CSASGQAKPQHF.

This clonotype was counted ten times or more. J is TRBJ2-7 and V is TRBV4-2; D remains unclear. The V end was cut by 0 bases, the J end by 12 bases, with 15 bases between. Germline-derived CDR1 and CDR2 are LGHNA and YNFKEQ. CDR3 length equals 13 residues. CDR3 coding DNA: TGTGCCAGCAGCCAAGATCTTGGGCGGCAGCGGTACTTC. Translated: CASSQDLGRQRYF.

This rearrangement joins TRBV18 to TRBJ1-1, with D possibly being TRBD1 (5 bases). The CDR3 consists of 13 residues. V lost 4 bases and J 3 bases, leaving 9 bases between the germline ends. CDR1 and CDR2 from the germline V gene are KGHSH and LQKENI. The CDR3 reads CASSQGPDTEAFF. In DNA form, the CDR3 reads TGTGCCAGCTCACAGGGGCCGGACACTGAAGCTTTCTTT.

There are many counts of this clonotype. The chain is built from TRBV6-5 and TRBJ1-1, with unresolved D. CDR1 and CDR2 (germline): MNHEY, SVGAGI. The length of the CDR3 is 12 residues. V was cut by 7 bases and J by 5 bases, with 11 bases left in between. CDR3 sequence reads: CASKKEETEAFF. The CDR3 nucleotides are TGTGCCAGCAAGAAGGAGGAGACTGAAGCTTTCTTT.

The gene calls are TRBV29-1 and TRBJ2-7; TRBD1 aligns across 8 bases. CDR3 length: 13 amino acids. CDR1 is SQVTM and CDR2 is ANQGSEA in the germline V gene. V dropped 7 bases and J dropped 6; count of bases not matched to a gene: 11. The CDR3, as DNA: TGCAGCGCAAAGACAGGGGATTTCTCCGAGCAGTACTTC. This codes for CSAKTGDFSEQYF.

This clonotype was counted at least ten times. J is TRBJ2-3 and V is TRBV28; the D is unclear. CDR1 is MDHEN and CDR2 is SYDVKM in the germline V gene. Deletions cut 8 bases from V and 0 bases from J, with 9 bases between. This CDR3 region has 13 residues. The CDR3 DNA is TGTGCCAGCCGCGTAGGTAGCACAGATACGCAGTATTTT. This sequence encodes CASRVGSTDTQYF.

This clonotype was seen many times. This chain links TRBV4-3 with TRBJ1-3; D remains ambiguous. Germline CDR1 and CDR2: LGHNA and YSLEER. V dropped 5 bases and J dropped 0 bases, with 5 bases sitting between them. This CDR3 spans 13 amino acids. CDR3 residues: CASSLFSGNTIYF. The CDR3 DNA sequence: TGCGCCAGCAGCTTATTCTCTGGAAACACCATATATTTT.

The chain carries TRBV29-1 and TRBJ2-2; no definite D call. Germline values: CDR1 SQVTM, CDR2 ANQGSEA. The CDR3 has 12 amino acids. Trimming took off 4 bases at V and 7 bases at J, with 10 bases between the two ends. The CDR3 DNA reads as TGCAGCGTTGGACTTCAGAGCGGGGAGCTGTTTTTT. It specifies CSVGLQSGELFF.

This clonotype was seen repeatedly, ten times or more. CDR3 DNA: TGTGCCAGCAGCCGGATGGTCGGCGAGCAGTACTTC. It encodes CASSRMVGEQYF. The V and J genes are TRBV3-1 and TRBJ2-7; no definite D call. The CDR3 consists of 12 residues. V shed 4 bases and J shed 6 bases, with 10 bases lying between them. Germline V gene lookup returns CDR1 LGHDT and CDR2 YNNKEL (reference sequence).

This clonotype was seen at least ten times. The chain links TRBV20-1 to TRBJ2-2, with no clear D. The length of the CDR3 is 15 residues. Deletions cut 1 base from V and 3 bases from J, with 12 bases between. The germline gives CDR1 DFQATT, CDR2 SNEGSKA (reference sequence). The CDR3 loop reads CSARAVSPHTGELFF. The CDR3 coding sequence is TGCAGTGCTAGAGCTGTCTCACCTCACACCGGGGAGCTGTTTTTT.

The chain carries TRBV5-6 and TRBJ2-7, with 7 positions matching TRBD1. The CDR3 spans 14 residues. Germline V gene sequence: CDR1 SGHDT, CDR2 YYEEEE. V trimming: 0 bases; J trimming: 2 bases; junction bases outside the gene matches: 2. CDR3 residues: CASSLGDRAYEQYV. Written as DNA, the CDR3 is TGTGCCAGCAGCTTGGGGGACAGAGCCTACGAGCAGTACGTC.

The V gene is TRBV18, the J gene TRBJ2-1; tentatively, D is TRBD1 or TRBD2 (5 bases each). Germline V lookup: CDR1 KGHSH, CDR2 LQKENI. With 6 bases removed from V and 1 base from J, the gap between germline ends came to 13 bases. The CDR3 length is 15 residues. The CDR3 reads CASSRRGESYNEQFF. In nucleotides, the CDR3 is TGTGCCAGCTCCAGGAGAGGGGAATCCTACAATGAGCAGTTCTTC.

The chain carries TRBV4-1 and TRBJ2-1; D gene unclear. V lost 0 bases and J 7 bases, leaving 10 bases between the germline ends. Germline V gene sequence: CDR1 MGHRA, CDR2 YSYEKL. The CDR3 extends over 14 amino acids. The CDR3 bases are TGCGCCAGCAGCCAAGACACCATCCGGAATGAGCAGTTCTTC. Protein sequence: CASSQDTIRNEQFF.

This clonotype was counted many times. The V and J genes are TRBV6-1 and TRBJ1-2; D possibly corresponds to TRBD1 (6 bases). Germline V CDR1 and CDR2: MNHNS, SASEGT. The V end was cut by 3 bases, the J end by 4 bases, with 12 bases between. The CDR3 consists of 14 residues. CDR3 in amino acids: CASSDWGPGYGYTF. CDR3 DNA: TGTGCCAGCAGTGATTGGGGGCCAGGCTATGGCTACACCTTC.

At least ten counts were recorded for this clonotype. The genes are TRBV2 and TRBJ1-4; D is uncertain. CDR1 and CDR2 from the germline V gene are SNHLY and FYNNEI. This CDR3 spans 13 amino acids. Trimming removed 6 bases at V and 6 bases at J, with 11 bases between. CDR3 in amino acids: CASRADPDEKLFF. For the CDR3, the DNA is TGTGCCAGCAGGGCAGACCCGGATGAAAAACTGTTTTTT.

The sample holds a few counts of this clonotype. The chain uses TRBV6-6 and TRBJ1-4; D not resolved. The CDR3 has 10 residues. Trimming removed 6 bases at V and 8 bases at J, with 4 bases between. Germline V gene data show CDR1 as MNHNY and CDR2 as SVGAGI (reference sequence). The DNA for the CDR3 is TGTGCCAGCAGGGGCGAAAAACTGTTTTTT. It codes for CASRGEKLFF.